Each of the 30 T cell receptor beta chains below was sequenced from the same sample in a study of blood T cells in healthy people across ages. Together with a sample-barcoded 5' primer, a J-beta primer mix was included in a second PCR lasting about 6 to 11 cycles. MiXCR, run by TCRdb on the 5' RACE reads, gives a single entry per CDR3 protein. The sample contains more than 700,000 distinct CDR3 sequences, less than 70% of which appear only once. The material sequenced was blood. Every receptor here comes from a man aged 80 or over in good health.

This chain joins TRBV9 and TRBJ1-2; D remains ambiguous. This CDR3 has 13 amino acids. CDR1 SGDLS and CDR2 YYNGEE come from the germline V gene. V was trimmed by 0 bases and J by 4 bases, leaving 7 bases between them. The DNA of the CDR3 is TGTGCCAGCAGCGTAGGCTCACGCTATGGCTACACCTTC. Residues: CASSVGSRYGYTF.

The table lists this clonotype with a few counts. V gene TRBV29-1 combines with J gene TRBJ2-3; a possible D gene is TRBD1 (6 bases). Trimming removed 7 bases from V and 0 bases from J, with 17 bases in between. This CDR3 is built from 15 residues. The germline CDR1 and CDR2 sequences are SQVTM and ANQGSEA. CDR3 protein: CSGILGAISTDTQYF. CDR3 bases: TGCAGCGGTATCTTGGGGGCAATAAGCACAGATACGCAGTATTTT.

CDR3 in amino acids: CASSRLAGKAASHRYAYF. In DNA form, the CDR3 reads TGTGCCAGCAGCCGACTAGCGGGAAAGGCAGCCTCACACAGATACGCGTATTTT. This chain joins TRBV5-8 and TRBJ2-3, with TRBD2 matching over 11 bases. The V gene's germline CDR1 is SGHTS and CDR2 YDEGEE. The CDR3 length is 18 residues. J lost 14 bases, V lost 4 bases, and 24 bases had no gene match.

The V gene is TRBV7-8, the J gene TRBJ1-2; TRBD1 matches 8 bases. The trim removed 0 bases at V and 7 bases at J, leaving 7 bases unmatched. Germline V gives CDR1 SGHVS, CDR2 FQNEAQ. The CDR3 runs to 15 residues. CDR3 loop: CASSLAGRGLGGYTF. The CDR3 DNA follows: TGTGCCAGCAGCTTAGCTGGCAGGGGGCTTGGTGGCTACACCTTC.

The V gene is TRBV11-3, the J gene TRBJ2-1; the match to TRBD2 covers 13 bases. Germline V gives CDR1 SGHNT, CDR2 YENEEA. CDR3 length equals 16 residues. V lost 5 bases and J lost 8; bases outside the gene matches: 9. The CDR3 spells CASSPGLAGVADEQFF. CDR3 DNA sequence: TGTGCCAGCAGCCCTGGACTAGCGGGGGTAGCGGATGAGCAGTTCTTC.

This chain joins TRBV5-1 and TRBJ1-2; TRBD1 might be the D (6 bases). The CDR3 has 13 amino acids. The ends were cut back, 5 bases at V and 4 bases at J, with 12 bases in the middle. Looked up from germline, CDR1 is SGHRS and CDR2 is YFSETQ. CDR3 DNA sequence: TGCGCCAGCAGGCCTGACAGGCGCTATGGCTACACCTTC. Protein: CASRPDRRYGYTF.

Of note for this clonotype: This may stem from a read error, because a much larger clone lies one nucleotide away. The chain carries TRBV20-1 and TRBJ2-4; TRBD1 matches 9 bases. The germline gives CDR1 DFQATT, CDR2 SNEGSKA (reference sequence). The CDR3 is 15 residues long. The CDR3 loop reads CSAERTGVAKNVQYF. The CDR3 bases are TGCAGTGCTGAGCGGACAGGGGTGGCCAAAAACGTTCAGTACTTC.

This chain uses TRBV5-1 with TRBJ2-5; unclear D gene. The J call may be mistaken, given a closer DNA end match to TRBJ2-7. Germline CDR1 reads SGHRS; CDR2 reads YFSETQ. The CDR3 has 11 amino acids. The CDR3: CASSAEREQYF. In nucleotides, the CDR3 is TGCGCCAGCAGCGCCGAGCGCGAGCAGTACTTC.

This clonotype occurred a few times. V and J are TRBV20-1 and TRBJ2-7; D is uncertain. V lost 0 bases and J 0 bases, leaving 12 bases between the germline ends. Germline V gene sequence: CDR1 DFQATT, CDR2 SNEGSKA (reference sequence). The CDR3 totals 15 residues. CDR3: CSARDVAKSSYEQYF. CDR3 DNA sequence: TGCAGTGCTAGAGATGTCGCGAAAAGCTCCTACGAGCAGTACTTC.

This rearrangement joins TRBV24-1 to TRBJ2-7; D could derive from TRBD1 or TRBD2 (6 bases each). TRBJ2-4 explains the end of the DNA better; the J call may be wrong. Germline assignment: CDR1 KGHDR and CDR2 SFDVKD. The CDR3 is 14 amino acids. CDR3 coding DNA: TGTGCCACCGGCGCCCCCGGGGGCGCGAACATTCAGTACTTC. Protein sequence: CATGAPGGANIQYF.

V and J are TRBV20-1 and TRBJ2-1, with TRBD2 matching over 7 bases. The germline V gene has CDR1 DFQATT and CDR2 SNEGSKA (reference sequence). Trimming removed 3 bases from V and 8 bases from J; junction bases left unmatched: 4. This CDR3 comprises 12 residues. The CDR3 region has the DNA TGCAGTGCTAGCAGCGGGAAGGATGAGCAGTTCTTC. This sequence encodes CSASSGKDEQFF.

In the case of this clonotype: At one of its ends the junction is not consistent with the germline gene, which may arise from a read error. The chain couples TRBV13 to TRBJ1-2; weak D call: TRBD1 (5 bases). The CDR3 is 14 amino acids. The V gene's germline CDR1 is PRHDT and CDR2 FYEKMQ (reference sequence). The chain's CDR3 is CASSIGRGYYGYTF. The CDR3 nucleotides are TGCGCCAGCAGCATCGGACGGGGGTACTATGGCTACACCTTC.

This clonotype was seen only a few times. CDR3 region: CASSAYSYEQYF. The CDR3 DNA follows: TGTGCCAGCAGCGCCTACTCCTACGAGCAGTACTTC. The chain combines TRBV11-2 with TRBJ2-7; D unresolved. Germline assignment: CDR1 SGHAT and CDR2 FQNNGV. The CDR3 loop spans 12 amino acids. Deletions cut 5 bases from V and 0 bases from J, with 5 bases between.

This clonotype was picked up a small number of times. The rearrangement uses TRBV20-1 and TRBJ1-2; D gene ambiguous. The germline CDR1 and CDR2 sequences are DFQATT and SNEGSKA (reference sequence). The germline V and J ends were trimmed by 1 base and 8 bases, with 11 bases remaining between them. CDR3 size: 12 residues. CDR3 residues: CSARAAGGGYTF. CDR3 in DNA: TGCAGTGCTAGAGCGGCGGGAGGCGGCTACACCTTC.

The J gene is TRBJ1-4, the V gene TRBV12-3 or TRBV12-4, with D unclear. The V end was cut by 8 bases, the J end by 5 bases, with 12 bases between. There are 13 residues in the CDR3. CDR3 region: CASGKVGNEKLFF. DNA for the CDR3: TGTGCCAGCGGGAAAGTGGGAAATGAAAAACTGTTTTTT.

This clonotype was observed a single time. The V call is TRBV9, the J call TRBJ2-1; D ambiguous. The CDR3 sequence is 16 residues long. V gave up 0 bases and J gave up 8 bases, with 18 bases separating them. In germline, CDR1 is SGDLS, CDR2 YYNGEE. CDR3 in amino acids: CASSVDPVASFHEQFF. CDR3 DNA sequence: TGTGCCAGCAGCGTAGATCCGGTAGCATCCTTCCATGAGCAGTTCTTC.

DNA of the CDR3: TGTGCCACCAGTGATTATGAGACCCAGTACTTC. It codes for CATSDYETQYF. The gene calls are TRBV24-1 and TRBJ2-5; D gene uncertain. The germline gives CDR1 KGHDR, CDR2 SFDVKD. V was shortened by 2 bases and J by 5 bases, with 2 bases between the two germline ends. The length of the CDR3 is 11 residues.

This chain links TRBV29-1 with TRBJ2-3; D might be TRBD1 (7 bases). CDR1 and CDR2 from the germline V gene are SQVTM and ANQGSEA. V was trimmed by 4 bases and J by 14 bases, leaving 22 bases between them. This CDR3 has 13 amino acids. CDR3 amino acids: CSVAHKGAGYAYF. Here the CDR3 DNA reads TGCAGCGTTGCCCACAAGGGGGCGGGATACGCGTATTTT.

The J gene is TRBJ2-1, the V gene TRBV12-3 or TRBV12-4; TRBD2 aligns across 10 bases. The CDR3 is 16 residues long. The V segment lost 4 bases and the J segment 5 bases; nucleotides outside the gene matches: 8. This CDR3 is CASSYSGTSVNNEQFF. The CDR3 DNA sequence: TGTGCCAGCAGTTACTCCGGGACTAGCGTCAACAATGAGCAGTTCTTC.

This clonotype was counted only a few times. The CDR3 is CATSRDWASGDRFNEQFF. CDR3 nucleotide sequence: TGTGCCACCAGCAGAGATTGGGCTAGCGGGGACAGATTCAATGAGCAGTTCTTC. The rearrangement uses TRBV15 and TRBJ2-1, with 9 bases fitting TRBD2. The junction had 12 bases not matched to a gene; V was cut back by 0 bases and J by 6 bases. The CDR3 has 18 amino acids. The germline V gene has CDR1 LNHNV and CDR2 YYDKDF (reference sequence).

V gene TRBV29-1 combines with J gene TRBJ2-1; TRBD2 aligns across 8 bases. With the DNA end fitting TRBJ2-7 better, the J assignment may be wrong. Germline-derived CDR1 and CDR2 are SQVTM and ANQGSEA. This CDR3 is built from 16 residues. The CDR3 coding sequence is TGCAGCGTTATTCGGGAGGGCCGGGGGTCCTACAATGAGCAGTACTTC. Translation: CSVIREGRGSYNEQYF.

V is TRBV5-1 and J is TRBJ1-1; D may be TRBD1 (5 bases). The CDR3 length is 14 residues. V was clipped by 7 bases and J by 0 bases, with 13 bases between them. CDR1 and CDR2 (germline): SGHRS, YFSETQ. The CDR3 loop reads CASRGGPVNTEAFF. The DNA for the CDR3 is TGCGCCAGCCGCGGGGGTCCGGTGAACACTGAAGCTTTCTTT.

Notes on this clonotype: Sequence at one end of the junction differs from germline and may be a read error. This chain connects TRBV7-2 to TRBJ2-3; TRBD1 matches at 10 bases. CDR1 is SGHTA and CDR2 is FQGNSA in the germline V gene. The CDR3 has 14 residues. CDR3 residues: CASGFGQGGRYAYF. CDR3 nucleotides: TGTGCCAGCGGCTTTGGACAGGGGGGCAGATACGCGTATTTT.

This clonotype was counted between two and nine times. This chain connects TRBV7-8 to TRBJ2-7; 8 nucleotides line up with TRBD2. The germline CDR1 and CDR2 sequences are SGHVS and FQNEAQ. The CDR3 is 21 residues long. The trim removed 7 bases at V and 4 bases at J, leaving 30 bases unmatched. The CDR3 sequence is CASTRNLRASGFTSPPYEQYF. CDR3 sequence (DNA): TGTGCCAGCACCCGTAATCTTCGGGCTAGCGGGTTCACCAGCCCCCCTTACGAGCAGTACTTC.

CDR3 residues: CASTPTSGTDTQYF. DNA for the CDR3: TGTGCCAGCACCCCAACTAGCGGCACAGATACGCAGTATTTT. The chain has TRBV12-3 or TRBV12-4 and TRBJ2-3; 7 positions agree with TRBD2. The junction had 5 bases not matched to a gene; V was cut back by 7 bases and J by 1 base. The CDR3 sequence is 14 residues long.

This clonotype occurred a few times. The rearrangement links TRBV6-4 to TRBJ2-5, with 9 bases that match TRBD1. The CDR3 consists of 17 residues. Unmatched junction bases numbered 7, after V lost 0 bases and J lost 2 bases. Germline loops: CDR1 MRHNA, CDR2 SNTAGT. DNA of the CDR3: TGTGCCAGCAGTGACTCGACGGGACAGGGCCTACAAGAGACCCAGTACTTC. Translated: CASSDSTGQGLQETQYF.

A few counts support this clonotype. The chain carries TRBV6-5 and TRBJ2-4; 9 bases are shared with TRBD1. The CDR3 is made up of 15 amino acids. The V gene's germline CDR1 is MNHEY and CDR2 SVGAGI. J gave up 3 bases and V 5 bases, and 5 bases lay outside the gene matches. The DNA of the CDR3 is TGTGCCAGCAGTGGGACAGGGTTAGGCAAAAACATTCAGTACTTC. This translates into CASSGTGLGKNIQYF.

Comment on this clonotype: A much larger clone is a single base away; this may be a read error. The chain combines TRBV24-1 with TRBJ2-7, with TRBD2 matching over 8 bases. Germline CDR1 reads KGHDR; CDR2 reads SFDVKD. This CDR3 spans 18 amino acids. V dropped 3 bases and J dropped 6; count of bases not matched to a gene: 18. The CDR3 bases are TGTGCCACCAGTGATCCCTCCGGTGCCAGCGGGAGCTCCCTCGAGCAGTACTTC. It is translated as CATSDPSGASGSSLEQYF.

The J gene is TRBJ2-3, the V gene TRBV20-1; D might be TRBD2 (6 bases). V gave up 5 bases and J gave up 4 bases, with 16 bases separating them. Germline values: CDR1 DFQATT, CDR2 SNEGSKA (reference sequence). This CDR3 has 14 residues. The CDR3, as DNA: TGCAGTGCTGATCCGGCGGGACCGGCAGATACGCAGTATTTT. Amino acids: CSADPAGPADTQYF.

In this sample, this clonotype turned up a few times. The CDR3: CASSLAIALTRTDTQYF. The CDR3 DNA is TGTGCCAGCAGCTTAGCCATAGCGCTCACTAGAACGGATACGCAGTATTTT. The chain joins TRBV7-2 to TRBJ2-3; D possibly corresponds to TRBD2 (5 bases). Trimming shortened V by 0 bases and J by 6 bases, and 19 bases separated the two germline ends. The CDR3 loop spans 17 amino acids. In germline, CDR1 is SGHTA, CDR2 FQGNSA.